This T cell receptor (beta chain) is from a study of CD8 T cells in ankylosing spondylitis. Between the trimmed V and J ends, which lost 7 bases and 10 bases, there was a span of 17 bases. The germline V gene encodes CDR1 DFQATT and CDR2 SNEGSKA (reference sequence). The CDR3 runs 12 residues. With respect to this clonotype: Its antigen is as yet unknown.

TCR beta libraries were made by quantitative 5'-RACE with molecular barcodes. TCRdb re-analysed the 5' RACE reads in MiXCR, keeping a single row per CDR3 protein. The table shows approximately 440,000 distinct CDR3 sequences, with about a sixth occurring only once. Whole-study findings and limits: Reported data indicate significant enrichment of disease-linked clones within matched ankylosing spondylitis synovial fluid. A TCR beta motif of under 10 highly homologous variants seemed to mark ankylosing spondylitis blood.

The source is a male donor with ankylosing spondylitis. The gene calls are TRBV20-1 and TRBJ2-1; D may match TRBD1 or TRBD2 (5 bases each). Sequencing was done on a sample of blood, either unsorted or a sorted T cell fraction (not recorded which). This CDR3 reads CSVLGVETEQFF. The CDR3 DNA is TGCAGTGTCTTGGGGGTTGAGACCGAGCAGTTCTTC.